The rows below give T cell receptor beta chains drawn from one sample of a study of blood T cell repertoires in COVID-19. Generated by immunoSEQ multiplex PCR, the TCRdb table keeps only in-frame clones and is missing some. The repertoire includes 150,000 to 200,000 clones, over 75% of them detected once, and 9.5% to 13% sits in the top ten. The sample taken for sequencing was peripheral blood. These receptors came from a human donor in a cohort sampled during active COVID-19. CDR3s include the opening cysteine and the closing phenylalanine or tryptophan. D genes are given only for firm matches. Some rows mark clone size as missing; the rest say once, few, many or name a class of expanded clone.

D gene: -; clone size: few; V gene: TRBV7-2; J gene: TRBJ1-5; CDR3 protein: CASSPQHSNQPQHF; CDR3 DNA: TGTGCCAGCAGCCCACAGCATAGCAATCAGCCCCAGCATTTT
D gene: TRBD1; clone size: -; V gene: TRBV28; J gene: TRBJ1-5; CDR3 protein: CASSTSTGISNQPQHF; CDR3 DNA: TGTGCCAGCAGTACATCGACAGGGATTAGCAATCAGCCCCAGCATTTT
D gene: -; clone size: -; V gene: TRBV7-3; J gene: TRBJ2-2; CDR3 protein: CASSPPHQEELFF; CDR3 DNA: TGTGCCAGCAGCCCCCCGCACCAGGAGGAGCTGTTTTTT
D gene: -; clone size: -; V gene: TRBV27; J gene: TRBJ2-3; CDR3 protein: CASSLWLGAETDTQYF; CDR3 DNA: TGTGCCAGCAGTTTGTGGTTGGGGGCGGAGACAGATACGCAGTATTTT
D gene: TRBD2; clone size: -; V gene: TRBV4-2; J gene: TRBJ2-3; CDR3 protein: CASSTKAGGVGDTQYF; CDR3 DNA: TGTGCCAGCAGCACAAAAGCGGGAGGGGTGGGAGATACGCAGTATTTT
D gene: -; clone size: -; V gene: TRBV9; J gene: TRBJ2-1; CDR3 protein: CASSPDPENEQFF; CDR3 DNA: TGTGCCAGCAGCCCCGACCCGGAGAATGAGCAGTTCTTC
D gene: -; clone size: -; V gene: TRBV5-1; J gene: TRBJ2-5; CDR3 protein: CASSGPGGDRVWAQYF; CDR3 DNA: TGCGCCAGCAGCGGACCTGGGGGCGACCGGGTTTGGGCCCAGTACTTC
D gene: TRBD1; clone size: -; V gene: TRBV4-3; J gene: TRBJ2-7; CDR3 protein: CASSPGQGTYEQYF; CDR3 DNA: TGCGCCAGCAGCCCGGGACAGGGGACCTACGAGCAGTACTTC
D gene: TRBD1; clone size: -; V gene: TRBV15; J gene: TRBJ2-6; CDR3 protein: CATSEPGQGPTGANVLTF; CDR3 DNA: TGTGCCACCAGCGAACCGGGACAGGGTCCCACTGGGGCCAACGTCCTGACTTTC
D gene: TRBD1; clone size: -; V gene: TRBV27; J gene: TRBJ1-2; CDR3 protein: CASSPGGTANYGYTF; CDR3 DNA: TGTGCCAGCAGCCCAGGGGGGACAGCTAACTATGGCTACACCTTC
D gene: -; clone size: -; V gene: TRBV5-4; J gene: TRBJ2-5; CDR3 protein: CASTDRGETQYF; CDR3 DNA: TGTGCCAGCACTGATCGAGGAGAGACCCAGTACTTC
D gene: -; clone size: once; V gene: TRBV7-2; J gene: TRBJ1-1; CDR3 protein: CASSLRRDINTEAFF; CDR3 DNA: TGTGCCAGCAGCTTAAGACGGGACATTAACACTGAAGCTTTCTTT
D gene: -; clone size: -; V gene: TRBV2; J gene: TRBJ2-7; CDR3 protein: CASSQYEQYF; CDR3 DNA: TGTGCCAGCAGTCAGTACGAGCAGTACTTC
D gene: -; clone size: -; V gene: TRBV6-2/TRBV6-3; J gene: TRBJ2-3; CDR3 protein: CASSHKLRRDTDTQYF; CDR3 DNA: TGTGCCAGCAGTCACAAGCTGCGGCGCGACACAGATACGCAGTATTTT